Below are 3 T cell receptor beta chains sequenced from a single sample in a study of blood T cell repertoires in COVID-19. TCRdb's copy holds only in-frame clones and misses some; the assay was immunoSEQ multiplex PCR. The table lists roughly 280,000 clones, around nine tenths of them singletons. Sequencing used peripheral blood. The source of these receptors is a woman in her fifties or sixties with COVID-19, enrolled during active disease.

This chain joins TRBV4-1 and TRBJ2-5; D gene uncertain. Germline V lookup: CDR1 MGHRA, CDR2 YSYEKL. The CDR3 covers 16 residues. V was shortened by 1 base and J by 5 bases, with 17 bases between the two germline ends. CDR3 sequence (DNA): TGCGCCAGCAGCCAAGGGAGTAGCCCCAGCCCCGAGACCCAGTACTTC. Its protein product is CASSQGSSPSPETQYF.

The chain carries TRBV18 and TRBJ2-3; 7 bases fit TRBD1. The germline V gene encodes CDR1 KGHSH and CDR2 LQKENI. This CDR3 is built from 15 residues. V lost 1 base to trimming and J lost 0 bases; unmatched junction nucleotides: 1. The CDR3 bases are TGTGCCAGCTCACCACAGGGGGCTAGCACAGATACGCAGTATTTT. Translating it yields CASSPQGASTDTQYF.

The V gene is TRBV27, the J gene TRBJ1-1; D is possibly TRBD1 (5 bases). The CDR3 spans 14 residues. V gave up 6 bases and J gave up 4 bases, with 15 bases separating them. From germline, CDR1 is MNHEY and CDR2 SMNVEV (reference sequence). This CDR3 is CASSGQGWSTEAFF. The CDR3 DNA reads TGTGCCAGCAGCGGCCAGGGCTGGAGCACTGAAGCTTTCTTT.